A selection of T cell receptor beta chains follows, all from one sample in a study of blood T cell repertoires in COVID-19. Generated by immunoSEQ multiplex PCR, the TCRdb table keeps only in-frame clones and is missing some. The data hold about 75,000 clones, with approximately 90% observed a single time. Sequenced input: peripheral blood. These receptor sequences come from a human donor in a cohort sampled during active COVID-19. The CDR3 runs from the conserved cysteine through the conserved F or W. Not all rows give a size; the values are once, few, many and, for expanded clones, a class.

abundance	j_gene	v_gene	CDR3aa
-	TRBJ2-2	TRBV7-2	CASSPPGVTGELFF
-	TRBJ1-2	TRBV7-8	CASSPGGDLYGYTF
-	TRBJ2-1	TRBV5-1	CASSQNTGVNEQFF
-	TRBJ1-4	TRBV24-1	CATSAGFGQGAGEKLFF
-	TRBJ2-1	TRBV5-6	CVSSSGQGWNEQFF
-	TRBJ2-5	TRBV28	CASSPAGTQGLGTQYF
-	TRBJ1-4	TRBV7-2	CASSPYGPGGEKLFF
-	TRBJ1-3	TRBV2	CASKGAVGGNTIYF
-	TRBJ2-2	TRBV7-2	CASSREGAPGNTGELFF
-	TRBJ2-3	TRBV9	CASSVSTTSGGRGTDTQYF
-	TRBJ2-1	TRBV19	CASSGTSGDEQFF
few	TRBJ2-1	TRBV11-3	CASSRGASIYEQFF
-	TRBJ2-2	TRBV14	CASSQVRGAGELFF
-	TRBJ2-3	TRBV4-1	CASSQDQLASGTQYF
-	TRBJ1-2	TRBV15	CATSRDFRTDYGYTF
-	TRBJ2-7	TRBV9	CASSITGTGFDEQYF
-	TRBJ1-2	TRBV4-1	CASSQEGRGLSGYTF
-	TRBJ2-2	TRBV3-1/TRBV3-2	CASGERPGELFF
-	TRBJ2-1	TRBV5-6	CASSLRENEQFF
-	TRBJ1-6	TRBV6-2/TRBV6-3	CASSPGQGADSPLHF
-	TRBJ2-5	TRBV15	CATSRGPETQYF
once	TRBJ2-3	TRBV2	CASSLLGDTQYF
-	TRBJ2-2	TRBV28	CASSRTTGLNTGELFF
-	TRBJ2-7	TRBV11-2	CASSPRDSQYF
-	TRBJ2-1	TRBV9	CASSVALTLAEQFF
once	TRBJ2-3	TRBV4-2	CASSQDFLTLAVPSPDTQYF
-	TRBJ1-1	TRBV5-1	CASSLAGVGTEAFF
-	TRBJ2-7	TRBV29-1	CSVTTSRREQYF
-	TRBJ2-5	TRBV9	CASSVNSGGAGETQYF
-	TRBJ2-2	TRBV3-1/TRBV3-2	CASSQVPGGGTGELFF
few	TRBJ1-2	TRBV27	CASSTQGNGYTF
once	TRBJ2-1	TRBV2	CASSEWSGRAAEQFF
-	TRBJ2-1	TRBV27	CASSPSLGLGQFF
-	TRBJ1-4	TRBV25-1	CASSRGNSYTNEKLFF
-	TRBJ2-5	TRBV7-9	CASSSTDGSGETQYF
-	TRBJ2-3	TRBV3-1/TRBV3-2	CASSQVLAGGSTDTQYF
-	TRBJ1-3	TRBV7-2	CASSLVSAGTTAGNTIYF
-	TRBJ1-2	TRBV7-2	CASSLASGALNGYTF
-	TRBJ2-7	TRBV19	CASSIVSSYEQYF
-	TRBJ2-5	TRBV12-5	CASGLSETQYF